The 14 T cell receptor beta chains below all came from one sample that was sequenced in a study of response to subunit inactivated influenza vaccine. TCRdb ran MiXCR on the RT-PCR reads and lists one entry per CDR3 protein. The repertoire holds about 800,000 distinct CDR3 sequences, with over 20% as singletons. Here the sequenced sample was PBMCs from blood, taken 4 to 6 days after vaccination. These receptors all come from a man aged 50 or older who received an inactivated influenza vaccine.

This chain uses TRBV29-1 with TRBJ2-5, with a weak D call TRBD2 (5 bases). There are 13 residues in the CDR3. The V gene's germline CDR1 is SQVTM and CDR2 ANQGSEA. Between the trimmed V and J ends, which lost 2 bases and 3 bases, there was a span of 10 bases. The CDR3 DNA is TGCAGCGTTGAACCCGGGGTGGAAGAGACCCAGTACTTC. Protein sequence: CSVEPGVEETQYF.

The CDR3 region has the DNA TGTGCCAGCAGTTTAACCAGGACCACCAGATACGGGTACGAGCAGTACTTC. Translated, it gives CASSLTRTTRYGYEQYF. V is TRBV6-2 or TRBV6-3 and J is TRBJ2-7; D uncertain. This CDR3 has 17 amino acids. Trimming took 4 bases from V and 4 from J, leaving 23 bases between them. Germline V gives CDR1 MNHEY, CDR2 SVGEGT.

This clonotype has only a few counts. The chain combines TRBV5-1 with TRBJ2-3; TRBD2 is a possible D gene (6 bases). Germline CDR1 and CDR2: SGHRS and YFSETQ. V gave up 4 bases and J gave up 0 bases, with 12 bases separating them. The CDR3 loop spans 15 amino acids. CDR3 nucleotide sequence: TGCGCCAGCAGCATAAGGGACTCTAGCACAGATACGCAGTATTTT. This gives the protein CASSIRDSSTDTQYF.

This clonotype was counted between two and nine times. The CDR3 bases are TGTGCCAGCAGCTACTTTTCACAGGGTCGCCCGGGCTACACCTTC. Translated, it gives CASSYFSQGRPGYTF. The chain uses TRBV5-5 and TRBJ1-2; a possible D gene is TRBD1 (6 bases). Trimming took off 3 bases at V and 8 bases at J, with 20 bases between the two ends. Germline V gene lookup returns CDR1 SGHKS and CDR2 YYEKEE (reference sequence). The CDR3 runs to 15 residues.

There are a few counts of this clonotype. The rearrangement uses TRBV7-9 and TRBJ2-7; unclear D gene. Germline loops: CDR1 SEHNR, CDR2 FQNEAQ (reference sequence). There are 12 residues in the CDR3. V lost 5 bases to trimming and J lost 7 bases, with 12 bases between them. This CDR3 is CASSLSRLEQYF. DNA for the CDR3: TGTGCCAGCAGCCTCAGCCGGCTTGAGCAGTACTTC.

V is TRBV23-1 and J is TRBJ2-7, with 14 bases matching TRBD2. TRBV23-1 qualifies as an ORF whose function is uncertain. This CDR3 has 18 amino acids. V dropped 0 bases and J dropped 7; count of bases not matched to a gene: 11. The CDR3 spells CASSQSVAGTSGSREQYF. CDR3 bases: TGCGCCAGCAGTCAATCCGTCGCCGGGACTAGCGGGAGTAGGGAGCAGTACTTC.

Concerning this clonotype itself: At one boundary the junction diverges from the germline segment, which might be a read error. The chain uses TRBV28 and TRBJ2-3; perhaps TRBD2 as D (6 bases). CDR1 is MDHEN, CDR2 SYDVKM, per germline. The CDR3 runs to 17 residues. The CDR3 loop reads CTSRKEGSSERTDTQYF. CDR3 DNA: TGTACCAGCAGAAAAGAGGGGTCTAGCGAGCGCACAGATACGCAGTATTTT. The whole variable domain, filled in from reference TRBV28 and TRBJ2-3, reads DVKVTQSSRYLVKRTGEKVFLECVQDMDHENMFWYRQDPGLGLRLIYFSYDVKMKEKGDIPEGYSVSREKKERFSLILESASTNQTSMYLCTSRKEGSSERTDTQYFGPGTRLTVL.

This clonotype was detected only once. V is TRBV14 and J is TRBJ2-2, with a weak D call TRBD2 (6 bases). The V end was cut by 0 bases, the J end by 5 bases, with 13 bases between. This CDR3 has 16 residues. Germline V gene data show CDR1 as SGHDN and CDR2 as FVKESK. CDR3 amino acids: CASSQDTLGRTGELFF. The CDR3, as DNA: TGTGCCAGCAGCCAAGACACCCTGGGGAGGACCGGGGAGCTGTTTTTT.

The rearrangement uses TRBV2 and TRBJ1-5; tentatively, D is TRBD1 (5 bases). This CDR3 spans 15 amino acids. From germline, CDR1 is SNHLY and CDR2 FYNNEI. The ends were cut back, 6 bases at V and 0 bases at J, with 12 bases in the middle. The CDR3 spells CASRRSGHSNQPQHF. The CDR3 DNA reads as TGTGCCAGCAGACGATCAGGGCATAGCAATCAGCCCCAGCATTTT.

The genes are TRBV5-6 and TRBJ2-1; D is possibly TRBD1 or TRBD2 (6 bases each). The length of the CDR3 is 16 residues. CDR1 and CDR2 from the germline V gene are SGHDT and YYEEEE. The V and J ends lost 0 bases and 5 bases respectively, with 15 bases between them. The CDR3 loop is CASSLVITGANNEQFF. As DNA, the CDR3 is TGTGCCAGCAGCTTGGTAATAACGGGGGCTAACAATGAGCAGTTCTTC.

This clonotype has just a few counts. The chain has TRBV3-1 and TRBJ1-1; a weak D match, TRBD1 (5 bases). This CDR3 comprises 13 residues. The V end was cut by 6 bases, the J end by 4 bases, with 12 bases between. The germline CDR1 and CDR2 sequences are LGHDT and YNNKEL (reference sequence). CDR3 DNA sequence: TGTGCCAGCAGTAGGGCGGGGCCCACTGAAGCTTTCTTT. It is translated as CASSRAGPTEAFF.

The J gene is TRBJ2-1, the V gene TRBV28; 7 bases line up with TRBD2. V was clipped by 3 bases and J by 0 bases; unmatched bases: 17. CDR1 and CDR2 from the germline V gene are MDHEN and SYDVKM. CDR3 length: 20 residues. CDR3 sequence: CASSFEFGLVGGGSYNEQFF. CDR3 DNA sequence: TGTGCCAGCAGTTTCGAGTTTGGACTAGTGGGGGGGGGCTCCTACAATGAGCAGTTCTTC.

J is TRBJ2-5 and V is TRBV7-2; 7 bases match TRBD2. Per the germline V gene, CDR1 is SGHTA and CDR2 is FQGNSA. The ends lost 4 bases at V and 2 bases at J; junction bases unmatched: 7. This CDR3 region has 15 residues. The CDR3 here is CASSSQGLLQETQYF. DNA of the CDR3: TGTGCCAGCAGCTCCCAGGGACTACTACAAGAGACCCAGTACTTC.

This clonotype was seen a few times. This chain uses TRBV20-1 with TRBJ2-3; no clear D gene. V was pared by 3 bases and J by 3 bases, with 10 bases between. The germline V gene has CDR1 DFQATT and CDR2 SNEGSKA (reference sequence). This CDR3 region has 13 residues. For the CDR3, the DNA is TGCAGTGCTAGGCCTCCTGAGACAGATACGCAGTATTTT. It codes for CSARPPETDTQYF.